A single count supports the clone carrying this T cell receptor (beta chain). The antigen is unknown. This entry is derived from a study of cytomegalovirus exposure and HLA in healthy donors. Study outcomes and limitations: Follow-up analysis seemed to connect common viral pathogens with several of the most significant clusters identified. Later analysis showed TCR association rates varying by HLA locus, highest for DRB1 and lowest for HLA-C.

Amplification used 60 Vbeta primers and 13 Jbeta primers. Repertoires were generated with immunoSEQ multiplex PCR, while TCRdb's copy carries only in-frame clones and drops some. The table shows about 120,000 clones, with about 70% occurring only once. The length of the CDR3 is 18 residues. The germline V gene has CDR1 KGHSH and CDR2 LQKENI. Trimming took 4 bases from V and 1 from J; bases not matched to a gene: 11. Sequenced: PBMCs. The TCR sequence derives from a woman in her thirties or forties in good health and CMV-seronegative. The chain links TRBV18 to TRBJ2-2; the match to TRBD1 covers 8 bases. Here the CDR3 reads CASSRQDRVAGNTGELFF. In nucleotides, the CDR3 is TGTGCCAGCTCACGACAGGACAGGGTGGCGGGGAACACCGGGGAGCTGTTTTTT. The full variable domain, with the rest looked up from reference TRBV18 and TRBJ2-2, is NAGVMQNPRHLVRRRGQEARLRCSPMKGHSHVYWYRQLPEEGLKFMVYLQKENIIDESGMPKERFSAEFPKEGPSILRIQQVVRGDSAAYFCASSRQDRVAGNTGELFFGEGSRLTVL.